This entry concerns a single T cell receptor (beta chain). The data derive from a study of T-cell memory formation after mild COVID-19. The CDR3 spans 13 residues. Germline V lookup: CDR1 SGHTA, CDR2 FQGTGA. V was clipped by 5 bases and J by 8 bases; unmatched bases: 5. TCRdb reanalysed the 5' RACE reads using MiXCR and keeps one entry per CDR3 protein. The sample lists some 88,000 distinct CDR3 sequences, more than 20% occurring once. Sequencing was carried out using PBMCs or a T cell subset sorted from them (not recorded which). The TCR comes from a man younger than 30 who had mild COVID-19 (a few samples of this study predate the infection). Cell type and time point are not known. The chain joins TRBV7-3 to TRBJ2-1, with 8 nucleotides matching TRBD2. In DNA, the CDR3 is TGTGCCAGCAGCCCCGGGGGGGAAGATGAGCAGTTCTTC. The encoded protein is CASSPGGEDEQFF. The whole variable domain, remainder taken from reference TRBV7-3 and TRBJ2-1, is GAGVSQTPSNKVTEKGKYVELRCDPISGHTALYWYRQSLGQGPEFLIYFQGTGAADDSGLPNDRFFAVRPEGSVSTLKIQRTERGDSAVYLCASSPGGEDEQFFGPGTRLTVL.